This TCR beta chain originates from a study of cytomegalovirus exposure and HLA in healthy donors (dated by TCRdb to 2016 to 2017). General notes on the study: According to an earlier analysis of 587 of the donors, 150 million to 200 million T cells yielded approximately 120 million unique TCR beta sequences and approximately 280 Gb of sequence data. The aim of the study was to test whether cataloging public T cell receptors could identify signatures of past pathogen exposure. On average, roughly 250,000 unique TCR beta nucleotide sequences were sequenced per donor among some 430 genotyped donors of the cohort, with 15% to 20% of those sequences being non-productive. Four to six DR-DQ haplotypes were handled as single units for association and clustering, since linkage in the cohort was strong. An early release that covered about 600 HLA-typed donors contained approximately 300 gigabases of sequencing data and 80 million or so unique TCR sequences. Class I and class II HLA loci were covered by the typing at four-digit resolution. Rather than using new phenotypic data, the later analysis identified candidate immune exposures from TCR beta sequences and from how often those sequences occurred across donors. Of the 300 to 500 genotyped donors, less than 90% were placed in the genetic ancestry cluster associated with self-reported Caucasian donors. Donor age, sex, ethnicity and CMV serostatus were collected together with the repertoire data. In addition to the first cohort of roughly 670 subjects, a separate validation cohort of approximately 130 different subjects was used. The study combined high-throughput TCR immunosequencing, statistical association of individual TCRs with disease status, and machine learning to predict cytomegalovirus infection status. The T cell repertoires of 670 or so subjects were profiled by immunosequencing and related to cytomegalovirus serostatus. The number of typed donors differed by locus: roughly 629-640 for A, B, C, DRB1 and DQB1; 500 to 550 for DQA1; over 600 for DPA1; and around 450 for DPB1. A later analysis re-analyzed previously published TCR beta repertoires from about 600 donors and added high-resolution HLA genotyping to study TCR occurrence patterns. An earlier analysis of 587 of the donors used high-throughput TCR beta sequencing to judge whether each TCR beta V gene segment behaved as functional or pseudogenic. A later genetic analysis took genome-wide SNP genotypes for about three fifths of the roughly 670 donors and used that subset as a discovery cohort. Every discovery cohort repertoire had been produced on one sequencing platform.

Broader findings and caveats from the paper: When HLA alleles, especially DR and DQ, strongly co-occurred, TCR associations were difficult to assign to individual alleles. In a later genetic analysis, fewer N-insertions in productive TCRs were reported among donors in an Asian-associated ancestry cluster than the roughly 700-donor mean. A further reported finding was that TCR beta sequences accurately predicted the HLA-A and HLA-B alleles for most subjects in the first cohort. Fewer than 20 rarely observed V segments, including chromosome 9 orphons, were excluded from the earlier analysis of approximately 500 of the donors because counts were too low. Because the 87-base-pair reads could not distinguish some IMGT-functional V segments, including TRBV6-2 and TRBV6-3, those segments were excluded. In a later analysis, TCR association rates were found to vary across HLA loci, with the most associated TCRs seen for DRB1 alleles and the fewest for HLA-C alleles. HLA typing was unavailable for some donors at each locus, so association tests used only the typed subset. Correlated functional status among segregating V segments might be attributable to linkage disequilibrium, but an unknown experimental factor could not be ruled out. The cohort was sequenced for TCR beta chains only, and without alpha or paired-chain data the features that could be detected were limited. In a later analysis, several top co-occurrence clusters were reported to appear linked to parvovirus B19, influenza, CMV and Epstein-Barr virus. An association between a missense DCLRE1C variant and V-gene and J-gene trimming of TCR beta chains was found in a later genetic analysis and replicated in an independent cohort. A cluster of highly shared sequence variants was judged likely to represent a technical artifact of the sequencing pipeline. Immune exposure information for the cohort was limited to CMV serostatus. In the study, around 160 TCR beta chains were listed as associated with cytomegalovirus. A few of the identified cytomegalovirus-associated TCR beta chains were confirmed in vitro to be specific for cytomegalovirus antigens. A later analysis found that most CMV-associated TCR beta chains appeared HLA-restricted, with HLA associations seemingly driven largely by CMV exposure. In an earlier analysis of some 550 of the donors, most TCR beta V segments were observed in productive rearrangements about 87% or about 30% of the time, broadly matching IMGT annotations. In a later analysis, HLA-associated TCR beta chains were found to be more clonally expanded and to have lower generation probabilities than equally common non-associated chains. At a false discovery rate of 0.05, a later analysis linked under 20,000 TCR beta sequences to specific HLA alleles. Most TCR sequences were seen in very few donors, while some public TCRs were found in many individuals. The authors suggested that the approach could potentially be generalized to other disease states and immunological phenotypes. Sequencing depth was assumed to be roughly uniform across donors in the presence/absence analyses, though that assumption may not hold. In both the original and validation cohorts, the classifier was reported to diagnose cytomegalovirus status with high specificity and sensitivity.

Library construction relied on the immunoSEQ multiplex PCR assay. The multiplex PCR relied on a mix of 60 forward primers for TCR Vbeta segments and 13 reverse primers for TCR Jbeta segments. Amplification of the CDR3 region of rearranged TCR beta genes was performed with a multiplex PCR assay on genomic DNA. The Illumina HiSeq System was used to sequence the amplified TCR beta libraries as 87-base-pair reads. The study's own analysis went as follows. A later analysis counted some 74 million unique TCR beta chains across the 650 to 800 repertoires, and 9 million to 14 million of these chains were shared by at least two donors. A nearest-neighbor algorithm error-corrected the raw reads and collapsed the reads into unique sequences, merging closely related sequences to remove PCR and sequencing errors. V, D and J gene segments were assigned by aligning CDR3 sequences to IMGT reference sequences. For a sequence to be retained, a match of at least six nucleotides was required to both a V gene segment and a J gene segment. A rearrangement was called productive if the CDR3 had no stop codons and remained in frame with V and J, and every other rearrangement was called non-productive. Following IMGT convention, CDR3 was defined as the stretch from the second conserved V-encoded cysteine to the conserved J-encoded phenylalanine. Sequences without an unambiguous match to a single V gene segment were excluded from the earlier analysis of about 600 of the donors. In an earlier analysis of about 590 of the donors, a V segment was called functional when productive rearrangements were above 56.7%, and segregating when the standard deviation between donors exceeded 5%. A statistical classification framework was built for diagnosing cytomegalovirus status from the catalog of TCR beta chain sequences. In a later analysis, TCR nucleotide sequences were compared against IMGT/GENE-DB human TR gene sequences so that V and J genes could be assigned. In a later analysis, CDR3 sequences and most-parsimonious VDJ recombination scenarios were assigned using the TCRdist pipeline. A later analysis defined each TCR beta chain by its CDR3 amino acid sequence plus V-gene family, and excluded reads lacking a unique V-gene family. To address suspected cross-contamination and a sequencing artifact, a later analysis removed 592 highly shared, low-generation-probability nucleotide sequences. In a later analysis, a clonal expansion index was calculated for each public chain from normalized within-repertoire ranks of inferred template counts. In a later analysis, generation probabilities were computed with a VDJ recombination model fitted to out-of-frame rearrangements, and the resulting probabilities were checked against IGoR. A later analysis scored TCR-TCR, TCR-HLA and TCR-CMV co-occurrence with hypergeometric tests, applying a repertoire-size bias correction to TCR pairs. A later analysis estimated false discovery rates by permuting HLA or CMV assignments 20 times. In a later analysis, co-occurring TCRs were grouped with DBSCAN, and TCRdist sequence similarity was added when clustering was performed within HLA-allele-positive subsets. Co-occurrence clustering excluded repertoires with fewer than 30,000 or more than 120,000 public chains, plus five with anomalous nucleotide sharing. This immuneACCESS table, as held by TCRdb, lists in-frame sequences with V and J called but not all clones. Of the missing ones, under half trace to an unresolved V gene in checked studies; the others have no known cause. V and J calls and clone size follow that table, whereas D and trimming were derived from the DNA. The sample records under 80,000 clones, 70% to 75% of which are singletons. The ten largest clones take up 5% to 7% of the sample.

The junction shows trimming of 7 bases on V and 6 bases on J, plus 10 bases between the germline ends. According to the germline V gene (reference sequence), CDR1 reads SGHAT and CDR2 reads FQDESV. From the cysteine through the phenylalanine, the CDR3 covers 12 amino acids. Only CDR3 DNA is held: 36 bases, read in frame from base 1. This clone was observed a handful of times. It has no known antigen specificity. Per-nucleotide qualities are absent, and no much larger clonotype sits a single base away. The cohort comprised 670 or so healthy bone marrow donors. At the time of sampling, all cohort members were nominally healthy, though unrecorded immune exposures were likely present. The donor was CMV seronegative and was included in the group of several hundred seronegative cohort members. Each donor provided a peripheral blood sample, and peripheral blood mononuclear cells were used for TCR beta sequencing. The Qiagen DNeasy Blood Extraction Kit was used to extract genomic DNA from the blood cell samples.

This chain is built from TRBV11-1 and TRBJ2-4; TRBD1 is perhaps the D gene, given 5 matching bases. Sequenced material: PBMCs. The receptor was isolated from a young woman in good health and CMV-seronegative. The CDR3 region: CASTQDRNIQYF. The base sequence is TGTGCCAGCACCCAAGACAGAAACATTCAGTACTTC.